These 20 T cell receptor beta chains originate from one sample sequenced in a study of post-analysis software for immune sequencing data. General study results and limits: In patients, TRBV5-6, TRBV5-1 and TRBV20-1 belonged to roughly five TRBV segments found more frequently than in controls.

These receptors have no identified antigens. Prepared libraries of TCR beta cDNA carried unique molecular identifiers. Each CDR3 protein gets one entry after TCRdb re-called the PCR reads with MiXCR. The repertoire consists of roughly 730,000 distinct CDR3 sequences, with just under 30% occurring once and the leading ten covering roughly 0.53%. The sequenced material came from blood. The source is a girl aged 5-17 years with multiple sclerosis.

This clonotype was picked up a small number of times. The chain carries TRBV6-5 and TRBJ2-1, with D perhaps given as TRBD1 or TRBD2 (5 bases each). The CDR3 sequence is 13 residues long. Deletions cut 5 bases from V and 9 bases from J, with 14 bases between. Per the germline V gene, CDR1 is MNHEY and CDR2 is SVGAGI. DNA for the CDR3: TGTGCCAGCAGTCCGGGACGGGTCGGTGAGCAGTTCTTC. This encodes CASSPGRVGEQFF.

Details on this clonotype: Likely a read error: the CDR3 ends without its conserved phenylalanine or tryptophan. This chain uses TRBV12-3 or TRBV12-4 with TRBJ1-2, with a tentative D call TRBD1 (5 bases). With 7 bases removed from V and 1 base from J, the gap between germline ends came to 13 bases. The CDR3 has 14 amino acids. This chain's CDR3 is CASTNPDSNYGYTC. The CDR3 region has the DNA TGTGCCAGCACTAACCCAGACAGTAACTATGGCTACACCTGC.

The chain has TRBV20-1 and TRBJ2-7; D gene ambiguous. Germline-derived CDR1 and CDR2 are DFQATT and SNEGSKA (reference sequence). The V end was cut by 0 bases, the J end by 0 bases, with 9 bases between. This CDR3 has 14 residues. The CDR3 bases are TGCAGTGCTAGAGACGCGGCTAGCTCCTACGAGCAGTACTTC. As protein: CSARDAASSYEQYF.

The rearrangement links TRBV18 to TRBJ2-1; 7 bases are a match to TRBD1. CDR1 and CDR2 (germline): KGHSH, LQKENI. Trimming took 3 bases from V and 0 from J; bases not matched to a gene: 11. The CDR3 length is 18 residues. As DNA, the CDR3 is TGTGCCAGCTCACCCCTCCCTACAGGGGCGAGCTCCTACAATGAGCAGTTCTTC. The encoded protein is CASSPLPTGASSYNEQFF.

This clonotype was seen a few times. The rearrangement joins TRBV20-1 to TRBJ1-5, with TRBD1 matching 9 bases. V shed 5 bases and J 4 bases; nucleotides not matched to a gene: 6. This CDR3 has 14 residues. Germline CDR1 is DFQATT and CDR2 is SNEGSKA (reference sequence). CDR3 nucleotide sequence: TGCAGTGCTTTACCCGGGACAGGGAATCAGCCCCAGCATTTT. This translates into CSALPGTGNQPQHF.

This chain links TRBV7-2 with TRBJ2-1; D may be TRBD1 or TRBD2 (6 bases each). Germline values: CDR1 SGHTA, CDR2 FQGNSA. The CDR3 is 12 amino acids. V lost 6 bases and J 10 bases, leaving 13 bases between the germline ends. This CDR3 is CASRKGGKEQFF. CDR3 coding DNA: TGTGCCAGCAGGAAGGGGGGTAAGGAGCAGTTCTTC.

This clonotype was counted between two and nine times. This rearrangement joins TRBV4-1 to TRBJ2-3; 8 bases are shared with TRBD2. V shed 5 bases, J shed 2 bases, and the junction held 12 bases outside the gene matches. The CDR3 loop spans 17 amino acids. The V gene's germline CDR1 is MGHRA and CDR2 YSYEKL. The CDR3 DNA follows: TGCGCCAGCAGCTTAGTCCCCCCGGGGGGGATCACAGATACGCAGTATTTT. Translated, it gives CASSLVPPGGITDTQYF.

The table lists this clonotype with a count of one. The junction shows a germline mismatch at one end, possibly a read error. The rearrangement joins TRBV27 to TRBJ2-5; D is possibly TRBD1 (5 bases). The CDR3 length is 15 residues. The germline CDR1 and CDR2 sequences are MNHEY and SMNVEV (reference sequence). Here the CDR3 DNA reads TGTGCTAGCAGTTTCTCTCTTCAGGGCTACAATGAGCAGTACTTC. It encodes CASSFSLQGYNEQYF.

This clonotype was seen many times. This chain links TRBV27 with TRBJ2-7, with a possible D match to TRBD1 (7 bases). V was pared by 4 bases and J by 7 bases, with 14 bases between. The length of the CDR3 is 13 residues. The germline V gene encodes CDR1 MNHEY and CDR2 SMNVEV (reference sequence). CDR3 amino acids: CASSYGGGREQYF. CDR3 DNA: TGTGCCAGCAGTTATGGAGGGGGCAGGGAGCAGTACTTC.

This clonotype has just a few counts. V is TRBV3-1 and J is TRBJ2-1; D is perhaps TRBD1 or TRBD2 (5 bases each). CDR1 LGHDT and CDR2 YNNKEL come from the germline V gene (reference sequence). The V end lost 4 bases, the J end lost 2 bases, and 12 bases lay between the germline ends. The CDR3 runs to 15 residues. CDR3 nucleotide sequence: TGTGCCAGCAGCCCCGGGGACGCCACCTACAATGAGCAGTTCTTC. Its protein is CASSPGDATYNEQFF.

The chain joins TRBV20-1 to TRBJ2-6; possible D gene TRBD1, 5 bases. Germline V lookup: CDR1 DFQATT, CDR2 SNEGSKA (reference sequence). The CDR3 has 16 residues. The V end lost 5 bases, the J end lost 0 bases, and 14 bases lay between the germline ends. The CDR3 DNA reads TGCAGTGCTCCCCAGGACCAGGGCTCTGGGGCCAACGTCCTGACTTTC. This sequence encodes CSAPQDQGSGANVLTF.

CDR3: CASNLLFLEGERTDTQYF. CDR3 in DNA: TGTGCCAGCAACCTACTTTTTCTTGAGGGGGAACGCACAGATACGCAGTATTTT. This chain joins TRBV5-6 and TRBJ2-3, with D possibly being TRBD1 (6 bases). V lost 6 bases and J 1 base, leaving 24 bases between the germline ends. Germline CDR1 reads SGHDT; CDR2 reads YYEEEE. The CDR3 runs to 18 residues. The whole variable domain, filled in from reference TRBV5-6 and TRBJ2-3, reads DAGVTQSPTHLIKTRGQQVTLRCSPKSGHDTVSWYQQALGQGPQFIFQYYEEEERQRGNFPDRFSGHQFPNYSSELNVNALLLGDSALYLCASNLLFLEGERTDTQYFGPGTRLTVL.

This clonotype appeared many times. This chain connects TRBV5-1 to TRBJ2-5; D is undetermined. Germline V lookup: CDR1 SGHRS, CDR2 YFSETQ. V lost 1 base to trimming and J lost 2 bases, with 3 bases between them. The CDR3 has 12 amino acids. Written as DNA, the CDR3 is TGCGCCAGCAGCTTGAGACAAGAGACCCAGTACTTC. It codes for CASSLRQETQYF.

The chain combines TRBV12-3 or TRBV12-4 with TRBJ1-2; D gene unclear. CDR3 size: 16 residues. Trimming pared 5 bases from V and 2 bases from J, leaving 18 bases between. The CDR3, as DNA: TGTGCCAGCAGTCCACCGGGTGCCCAGAGCAACTATGGCTACACCTTC. Amino acids: CASSPPGAQSNYGYTF.

V and J are TRBV4-1 and TRBJ2-3; D is perhaps TRBD2 (6 bases). The germline V gene encodes CDR1 MGHRA and CDR2 YSYEKL. The V end lost 3 bases, the J end lost 2 bases, and 15 bases lay between the germline ends. This CDR3 has 16 residues. The CDR3 DNA is TGCGCCAGCAGCCACCGGGGAGGCCTTTACACAGATACGCAGTATTTT. This translates into CASSHRGGLYTDTQYF.

There are a few counts of this clonotype. V and J are TRBV20-1 and TRBJ1-4; D remains unclear. This CDR3 contains 12 residues. Germline CDR1 and CDR2: DFQATT and SNEGSKA (reference sequence). The germline V and J ends were trimmed by 7 bases and 3 bases, with 9 bases remaining between them. The CDR3 sequence: CSVGRSNEKLFF. Written as DNA, the CDR3 is TGCAGTGTAGGGCGGTCTAATGAAAAACTGTTTTTT.

This clonotype showed up just once. The chain is built from TRBV20-1 and TRBJ2-3; tentatively, D is TRBD2 (6 bases). CDR1 is DFQATT and CDR2 is SNEGSKA in the germline V gene (reference sequence). The CDR3 spans 17 residues. Trimming left V 4 bases short and J 0 bases short, with 20 bases between. CDR3 coding DNA: TGCAGTGCTACAGACCCCGGAGGGCCCTCCAGCACAGATACGCAGTATTTT. Amino acids: CSATDPGGPSSTDTQYF.

This chain joins TRBV28 and TRBJ2-2; the match to TRBD2 covers 13 bases. CDR3 length equals 15 residues. V dropped 5 bases and J dropped 6; count of bases not matched to a gene: 3. Germline V CDR1 and CDR2: MDHEN, SYDVKM. The CDR3 DNA is TGTGCCAGCAGTACTAGCGGGAGGGCCTCCGGGGAGCTGTTTTTT. This gives the protein CASSTSGRASGELFF.

This clonotype occurred many times. V usage is TRBV20-1 and J usage is TRBJ2-7; D unclear. Germline V gene lookup returns CDR1 DFQATT and CDR2 SNEGSKA (reference sequence). CDR3 length: 19 residues. Trimming took 0 bases from V and 2 from J, leaving 26 bases between them. DNA for the CDR3: TGCAGTGCTAGAGATCCTTACCCCTTACGGTTCTCCAGCCCCTACGAGCAGTACTTC. It yields the protein CSARDPYPLRFSSPYEQYF.

The gene calls are TRBV20-1 and TRBJ1-1; 8 bases align to TRBD1. Trimming cost V 6 bases and J 0 bases; bases outside gene matches: 6. The CDR3 contains 14 residues. Germline lookup yields CDR1 DFQATT and CDR2 SNEGSKA (reference sequence). DNA for the CDR3: TGCAGTGCCAGGACAGGGATTATGAACACTGAAGCTTTCTTT. Residues: CSARTGIMNTEAFF.